The present T cell receptor beta chain was sequenced within a study of chemoradiotherapy in HPV16-positive cancers. The method was immunoSEQ multiplex PCR; TCRdb's version includes in-frame clones alone and lacks a portion of them. The sample records some 17,000 clones, roughly nine tenths being singletons. The clonotype comes from a human donor with HPV-associated anogenital cancer. The sequencing used blood, collected from a patient who underwent chemoradiotherapy.

CDR3 in amino acids: CASRPSGGRNTEAFF. The CDR3 DNA follows: TGTGCCAGCCGCCCCTCAGGGGGAAGGAACACTGAAGCTTTCTTT. The chain has TRBV6-5 and TRBJ1-1, with 7 bases identical to TRBD1. V gave up 8 bases and J gave up 1 base; unmatched junction bases: 10. CDR1 and CDR2 (germline): MNHEY, SVGAGI. CDR3 length equals 15 residues.